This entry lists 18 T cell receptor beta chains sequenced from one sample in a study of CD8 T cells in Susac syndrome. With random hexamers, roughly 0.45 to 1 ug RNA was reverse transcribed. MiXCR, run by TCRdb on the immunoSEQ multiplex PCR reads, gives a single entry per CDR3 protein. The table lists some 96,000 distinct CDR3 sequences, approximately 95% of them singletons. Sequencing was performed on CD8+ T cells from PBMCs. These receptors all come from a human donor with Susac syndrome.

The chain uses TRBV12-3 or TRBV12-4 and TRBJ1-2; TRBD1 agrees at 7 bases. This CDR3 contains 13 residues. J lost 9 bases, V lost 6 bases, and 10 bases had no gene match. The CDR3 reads CASSLGQDWSYTF. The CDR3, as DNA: TGTGCCAGCAGCCTCGGACAGGATTGGAGCTACACCTTC.

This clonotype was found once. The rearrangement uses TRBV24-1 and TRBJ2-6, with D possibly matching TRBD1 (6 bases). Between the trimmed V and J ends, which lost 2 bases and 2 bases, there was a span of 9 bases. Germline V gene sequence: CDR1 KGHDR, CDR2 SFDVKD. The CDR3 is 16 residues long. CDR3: CATSDSTGAGANVLTF. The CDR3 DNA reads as TGTGCCACCAGTGATTCGACAGGAGCTGGGGCCAACGTCCTGACTTTC.

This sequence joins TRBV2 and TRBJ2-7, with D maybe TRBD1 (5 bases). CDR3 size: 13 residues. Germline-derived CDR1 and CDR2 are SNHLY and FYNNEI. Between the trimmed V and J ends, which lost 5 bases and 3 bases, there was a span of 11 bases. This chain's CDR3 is CASSRGYGYEQYF. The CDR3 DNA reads TGTGCCAGCAGTAGGGGTTACGGCTACGAGCAGTACTTC.

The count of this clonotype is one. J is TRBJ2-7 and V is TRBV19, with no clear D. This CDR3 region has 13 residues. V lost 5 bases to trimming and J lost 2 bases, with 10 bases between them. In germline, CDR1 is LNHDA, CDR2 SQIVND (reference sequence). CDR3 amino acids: CASSPEPPYEQYF. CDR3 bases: TGTGCCAGTAGTCCCGAACCGCCCTACGAGCAGTACTTC.

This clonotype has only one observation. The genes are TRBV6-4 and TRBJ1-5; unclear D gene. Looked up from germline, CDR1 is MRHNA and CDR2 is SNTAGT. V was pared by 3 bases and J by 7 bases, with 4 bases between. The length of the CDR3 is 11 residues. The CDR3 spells CASSESQPQHF. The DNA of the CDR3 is TGTGCCAGCAGTGAATCCCAGCCCCAGCATTTT.

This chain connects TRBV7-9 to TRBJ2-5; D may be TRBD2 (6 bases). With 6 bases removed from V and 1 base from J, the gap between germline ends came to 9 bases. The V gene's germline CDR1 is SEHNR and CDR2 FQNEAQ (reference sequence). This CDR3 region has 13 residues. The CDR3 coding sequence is TGTGCCAGCAGTATAGCGGTCCAAGAGACCCAGTACTTC. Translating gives CASSIAVQETQYF. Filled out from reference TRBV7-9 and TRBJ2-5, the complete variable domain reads DTGVSQNPRHKITKRGQNVTFRCDPISEHNRLYWYRQTLGQGPEFLTYFQNEAQLEKSRLLSDRFSAERPKGSFSTLEIQRTEQGDSAMYLCASSIAVQETQYFGPGTRLLVL.

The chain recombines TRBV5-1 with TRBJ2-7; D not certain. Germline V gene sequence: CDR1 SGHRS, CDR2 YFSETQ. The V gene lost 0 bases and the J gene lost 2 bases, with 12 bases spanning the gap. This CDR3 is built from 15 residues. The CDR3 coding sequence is TGCGCCAGCAGCTTGGTGGCGGAGTCCCCCTACGAGCAGTACTTC. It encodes CASSLVAESPYEQYF.

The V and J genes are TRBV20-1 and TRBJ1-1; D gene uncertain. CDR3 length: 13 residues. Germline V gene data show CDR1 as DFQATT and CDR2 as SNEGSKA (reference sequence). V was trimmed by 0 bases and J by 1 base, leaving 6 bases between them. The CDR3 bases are TGCAGTGCTAGAGACATAAAGAACACTGAAGCTTTCTTT. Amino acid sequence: CSARDIKNTEAFF.

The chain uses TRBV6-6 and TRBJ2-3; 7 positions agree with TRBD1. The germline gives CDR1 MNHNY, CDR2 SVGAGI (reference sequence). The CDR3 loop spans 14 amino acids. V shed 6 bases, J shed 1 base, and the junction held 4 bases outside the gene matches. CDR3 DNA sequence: TGTGCCAGCAGCACCGGGACAGGCACAGATACGCAGTATTTT. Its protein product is CASSTGTGTDTQYF.

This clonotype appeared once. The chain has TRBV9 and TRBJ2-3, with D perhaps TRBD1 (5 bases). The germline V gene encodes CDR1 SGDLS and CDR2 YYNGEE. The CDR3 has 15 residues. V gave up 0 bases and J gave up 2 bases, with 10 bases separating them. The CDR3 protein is CASSVEGASTDTQYF. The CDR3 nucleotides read TGTGCCAGCAGCGTAGAAGGGGCCTCCACAGATACGCAGTATTTT.

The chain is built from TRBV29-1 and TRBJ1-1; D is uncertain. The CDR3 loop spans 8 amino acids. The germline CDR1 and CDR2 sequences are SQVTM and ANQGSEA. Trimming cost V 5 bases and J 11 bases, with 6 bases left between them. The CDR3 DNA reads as TGCAGCGTTCCATTCGCTTTCTTT. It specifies CSVPFAFF.

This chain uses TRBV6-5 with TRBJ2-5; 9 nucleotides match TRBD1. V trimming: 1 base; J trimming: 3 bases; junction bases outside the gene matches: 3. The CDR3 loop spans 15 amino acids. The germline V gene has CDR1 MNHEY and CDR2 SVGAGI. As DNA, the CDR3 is TGTGCCAGCAGTTACTACCGGACAGGGGAAGAGACCCAGTACTTC. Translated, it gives CASSYYRTGEETQYF.

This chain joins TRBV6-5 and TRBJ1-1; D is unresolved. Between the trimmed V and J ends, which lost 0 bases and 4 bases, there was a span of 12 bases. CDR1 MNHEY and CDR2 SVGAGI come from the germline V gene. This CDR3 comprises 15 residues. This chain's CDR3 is CASSYSTGGITEAFF. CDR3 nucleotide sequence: TGTGCCAGCAGTTACTCGACTGGCGGAATCACTGAAGCTTTCTTT.

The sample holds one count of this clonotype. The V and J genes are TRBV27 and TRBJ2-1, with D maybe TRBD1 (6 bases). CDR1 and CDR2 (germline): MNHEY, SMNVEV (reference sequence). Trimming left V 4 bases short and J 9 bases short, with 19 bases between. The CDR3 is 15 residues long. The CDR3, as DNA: TGTGCCAGCAGTTCACGTAGACAGGCTACAAGTGAGCAGTTCTTC. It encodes CASSSRRQATSEQFF.

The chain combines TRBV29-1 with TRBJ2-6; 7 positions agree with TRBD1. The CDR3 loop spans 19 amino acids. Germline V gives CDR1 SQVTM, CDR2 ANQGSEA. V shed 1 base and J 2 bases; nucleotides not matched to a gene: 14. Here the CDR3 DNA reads TGCAGCGTTGAAGTCTCTCGAACAGGGGTTGATACTGGGGCCAACGTCCTGACTTTC. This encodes CSVEVSRTGVDTGANVLTF.

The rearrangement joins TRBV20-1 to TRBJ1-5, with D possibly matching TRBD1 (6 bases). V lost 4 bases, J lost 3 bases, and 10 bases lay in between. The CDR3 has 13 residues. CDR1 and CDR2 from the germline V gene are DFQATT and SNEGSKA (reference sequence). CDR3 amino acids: CSANPGVNQPQHF. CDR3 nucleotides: TGCAGTGCTAATCCAGGGGTCAATCAGCCCCAGCATTTT.

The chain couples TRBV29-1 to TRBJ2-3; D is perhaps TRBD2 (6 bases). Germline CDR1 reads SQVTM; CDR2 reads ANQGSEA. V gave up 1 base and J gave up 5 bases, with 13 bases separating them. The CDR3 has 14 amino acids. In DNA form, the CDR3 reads TGCAGCGTTGAAGCGCGAGGAGGGGAAGATACGCAGTATTTT. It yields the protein CSVEARGGEDTQYF.

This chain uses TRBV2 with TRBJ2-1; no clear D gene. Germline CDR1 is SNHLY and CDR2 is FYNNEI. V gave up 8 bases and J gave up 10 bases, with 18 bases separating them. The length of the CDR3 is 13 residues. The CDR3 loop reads CASGPPTNQEQFF. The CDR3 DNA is TGTGCCAGCGGGCCGCCCACTAACCAAGAGCAGTTCTTC.